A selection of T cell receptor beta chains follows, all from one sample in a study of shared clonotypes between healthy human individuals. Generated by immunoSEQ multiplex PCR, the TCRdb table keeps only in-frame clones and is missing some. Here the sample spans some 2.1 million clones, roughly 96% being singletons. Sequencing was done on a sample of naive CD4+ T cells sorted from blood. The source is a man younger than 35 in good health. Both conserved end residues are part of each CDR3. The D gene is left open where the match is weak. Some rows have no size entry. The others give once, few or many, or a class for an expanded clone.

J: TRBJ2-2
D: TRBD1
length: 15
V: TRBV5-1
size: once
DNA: TGCGCCAGCAGTCCCCGACAGGGAAGATGGGGGGAGCTGTTTTTT
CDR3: CASSPRQGRWGELFF

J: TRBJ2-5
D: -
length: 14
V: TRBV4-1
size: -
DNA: TGCGCCAGCAGAACACCGGGGGCCCAAGAGACCCAGTACTTC
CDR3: CASRTPGAQETQYF

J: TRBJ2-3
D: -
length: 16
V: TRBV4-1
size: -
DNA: TGCGCCAGCAGCCAAGATCCAGGACACATCACAGATACGCAGTATTTT
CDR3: CASSQDPGHITDTQYF

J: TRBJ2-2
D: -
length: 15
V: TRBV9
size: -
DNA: TGTGCCAGCAGCGTAGGGCCAAAGAACACCGGGGAGCTGTTTTTT
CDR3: CASSVGPKNTGELFF

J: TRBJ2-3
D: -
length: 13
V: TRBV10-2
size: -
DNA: TGCGCCAGCAGTGATGCTAGCACAGATACGCAGTATTTT
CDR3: CASSDASTDTQYF

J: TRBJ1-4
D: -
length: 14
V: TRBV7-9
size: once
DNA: TGTGCCAGCAGCTTCCGGTCGGATAATGAAAAACTGTTTTTT
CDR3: CASSFRSDNEKLFF

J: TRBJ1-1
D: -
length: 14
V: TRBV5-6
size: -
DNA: TGTGCCAGCAGCTTGGAGACGGCAGGCCTAGGGGCTTTCTTT
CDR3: CASSLETAGLGAFF

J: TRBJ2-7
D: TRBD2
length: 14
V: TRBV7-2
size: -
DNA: TGTGCCACAACCCCGGGACTAGCGAGTCCTGAGCAGTACTTC
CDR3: CATTPGLASPEQYF

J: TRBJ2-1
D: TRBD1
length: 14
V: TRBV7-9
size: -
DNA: TGTGCCAGCAGCAGGACAGGGGTCTCCCAGAAGCAGTTCTTC
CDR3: CASSRTGVSQKQFF

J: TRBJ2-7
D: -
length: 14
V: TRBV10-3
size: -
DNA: TGTGCCATCAGGGCGGGGGCAGGCTACTACGAGCAGTACTTC
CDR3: CAIRAGAGYYEQYF

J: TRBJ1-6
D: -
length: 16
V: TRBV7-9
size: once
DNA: TGTGCCAGCAGCGCACTTCAGGGACCCGTTAATTCACCCCTCCACTTT
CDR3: CASSALQGPVNSPLHF

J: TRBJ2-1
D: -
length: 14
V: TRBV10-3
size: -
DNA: TGTGCCATCAGTGAGTCGACGACTGGAAATGAGCAGTTCTTC
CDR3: CAISESTTGNEQFF

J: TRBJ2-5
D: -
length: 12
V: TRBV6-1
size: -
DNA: TGTGCCAGCAAACGGTGGCAAGAGACCCAGTACTTC
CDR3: CASKRWQETQYF

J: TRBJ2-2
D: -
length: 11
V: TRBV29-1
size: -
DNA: TGCAGCGTTGGAAACACCGGGGAGCTGTTTTTT
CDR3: CSVGNTGELFF

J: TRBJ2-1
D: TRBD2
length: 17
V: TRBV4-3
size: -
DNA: TGCGCCAGCAGCAAAGAATTGGGACTAGCGGGAGTCAATGAGCAGTTCTTC
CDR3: CASSKELGLAGVNEQFF

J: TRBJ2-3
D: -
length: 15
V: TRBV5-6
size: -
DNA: TGTGCCAGCAGCTATAAAACAGGGTGGGGAGATACGCAGTATTTT
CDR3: CASSYKTGWGDTQYF

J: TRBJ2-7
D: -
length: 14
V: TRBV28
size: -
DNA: TGTGCCAGCAGTTCCCCGCCCCCAGACTACGAGCAGTACTTC
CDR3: CASSSPPPDYEQYF

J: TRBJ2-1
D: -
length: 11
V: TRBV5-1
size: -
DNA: TGCGCCAGCACCAGTTCCAATGAGCAGTTCTTC
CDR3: CASTSSNEQFF

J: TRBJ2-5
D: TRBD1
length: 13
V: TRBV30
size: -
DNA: TGTGCCTGGGACACAGGGGGCGCGGAGACCCAGTACTTC
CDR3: CAWDTGGAETQYF

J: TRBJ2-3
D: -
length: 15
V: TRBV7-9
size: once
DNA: TGTGCCAGCAGCTATGACTCTGCTGGCACAGATACGCAGTATTTT
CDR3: CASSYDSAGTDTQYF

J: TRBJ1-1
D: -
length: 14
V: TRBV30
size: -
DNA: TGTGCCTGGACCGAAATCAGGGGAGGCACTGAAGCTTTCTTT
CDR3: CAWTEIRGGTEAFF

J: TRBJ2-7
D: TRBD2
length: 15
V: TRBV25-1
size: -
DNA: TGTGCCAGCAGCGGGACTAGCGGGGGCTCGTACGAGCAGTACTTC
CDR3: CASSGTSGGSYEQYF

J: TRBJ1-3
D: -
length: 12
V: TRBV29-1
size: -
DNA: TGCAGCGTTGAGGATGGGGGAAACACCATATATTTT
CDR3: CSVEDGGNTIYF

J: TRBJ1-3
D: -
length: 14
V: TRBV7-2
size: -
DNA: TGTGCCAGCAGCCCGGGGGGCTCTGGAAACACCATATATTTT
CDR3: CASSPGGSGNTIYF

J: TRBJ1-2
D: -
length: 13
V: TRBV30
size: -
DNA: TGTGCCTGGAGTGTAGACAGAAACTATGGCTACACCTTC
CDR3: CAWSVDRNYGYTF

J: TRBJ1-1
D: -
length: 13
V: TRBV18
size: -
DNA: TGTGCCAGCTCCGCGGGGGTCGTCACTGAAGCTTTCTTT
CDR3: CASSAGVVTEAFF

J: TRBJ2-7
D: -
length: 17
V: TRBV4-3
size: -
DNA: TGCGCCAGCAGCCAAGATCGGGGGAGTGGGGGTTCGGGCGAGCAGTACTTC
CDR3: CASSQDRGSGGSGEQYF

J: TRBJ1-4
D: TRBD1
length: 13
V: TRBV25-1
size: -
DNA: TGTGCCAGCAGTGGACAGGGGGCTGAAAAACTGTTTTTT
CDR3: CASSGQGAEKLFF

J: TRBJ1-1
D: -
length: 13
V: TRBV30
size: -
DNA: TGTGCCTGGAGAGGGACTATATTAGCTGAAGCTTTCTTT
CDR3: CAWRGTILAEAFF

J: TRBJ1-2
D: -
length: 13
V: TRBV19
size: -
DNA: TGTGCCAGTAGTTACAGTTCTAACTATGGCTACACCTTC
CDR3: CASSYSSNYGYTF

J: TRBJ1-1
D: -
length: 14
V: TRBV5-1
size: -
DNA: TGCGCCAGCAGCGTGCAGGGTGCGAACACTGAAGCTTTCTTT
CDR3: CASSVQGANTEAFF

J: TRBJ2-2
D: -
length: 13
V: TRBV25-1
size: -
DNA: TGTGCCAGCAGTGAAGGGGGAACCGGGGAGCTGTTTTTT
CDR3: CASSEGGTGELFF

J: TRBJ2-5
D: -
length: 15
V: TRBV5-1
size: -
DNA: TGCGCCAGCAGCTTGGCCGCCTTGTCGGGGGAGACCCAGTACTTC
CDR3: CASSLAALSGETQYF

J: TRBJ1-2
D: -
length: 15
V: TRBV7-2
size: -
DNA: TGTGCCAGCAGCTTAGGGGGCTCACCAAATGATGGCTACACCTTC
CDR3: CASSLGGSPNDGYTF

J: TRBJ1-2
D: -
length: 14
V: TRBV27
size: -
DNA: TGTGCCAGCAGAAACCGGACACGACCGCAGAGCTACACCTTC
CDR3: CASRNRTRPQSYTF

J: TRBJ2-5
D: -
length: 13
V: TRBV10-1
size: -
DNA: TGCGCCAGCAGTGAAGCGGCCCCAGGAACCCAGTACTTC
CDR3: CASSEAAPGTQYF

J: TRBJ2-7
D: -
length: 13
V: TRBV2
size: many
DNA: TGTGCCACCGCGAGACAGGAAGCGGGGGAGCAGTACTTC
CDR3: CATARQEAGEQYF

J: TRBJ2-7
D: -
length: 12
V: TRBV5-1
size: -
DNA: TGCGCCAGCAGCCACCTGGGCGACGAGCAGTACTTC
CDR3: CASSHLGDEQYF

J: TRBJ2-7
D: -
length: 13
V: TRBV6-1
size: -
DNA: TGTGCCAGCAGTGAGTACGGCTCCTACGAGCAGTACTTC
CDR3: CASSEYGSYEQYF

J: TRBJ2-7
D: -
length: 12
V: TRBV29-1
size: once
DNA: TGCAGCGCACTCGTCACCCACTACGAGCAGTACTTC
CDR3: CSALVTHYEQYF

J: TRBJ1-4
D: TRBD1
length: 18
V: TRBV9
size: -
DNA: TGTGCCAGCAGCGGGACGACCTTCCGGACAGGGTGGGGTGAAAAACTGTTTTTT
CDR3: CASSGTTFRTGWGEKLFF

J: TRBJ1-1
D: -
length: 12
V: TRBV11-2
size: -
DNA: TGTGCCAGCAGCCCTGGGGGCCCCCCAGCTTTCTTT
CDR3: CASSPGGPPAFF

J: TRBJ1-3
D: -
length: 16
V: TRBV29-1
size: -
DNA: TGCAGCGTTGAAGAGCCACGCCGGAGCTCTGGAAACACCATATATTTT
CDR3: CSVEEPRRSSGNTIYF

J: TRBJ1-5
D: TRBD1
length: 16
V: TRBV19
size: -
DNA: TGTGCCAGTAGTACCTCTCGACAGGGTCTTTCTCAGCCCCAGCATTTT
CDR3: CASSTSRQGLSQPQHF

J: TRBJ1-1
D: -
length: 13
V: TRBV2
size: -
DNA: TGTGCCAGCATCACCCCCAGGCGCACTGAAGCTTTCTTT
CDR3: CASITPRRTEAFF

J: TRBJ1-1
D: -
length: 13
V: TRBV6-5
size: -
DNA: TGTGCCAGCAGTTCCCTCATGAACACTGAAGCTTTCTTT
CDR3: CASSSLMNTEAFF